This section outlines one T cell receptor beta chain sequence together with its context. No antigen is known for it. The data were obtained in a study of graft-versus-host responses after intestinal transplantation. The wider study: The transplants performed in recipients were multivisceral, liver-intestinal, or isolated intestinal.

CDR1 is MNHEY and CDR2 is SMNVEV in the germline V gene (reference sequence). The length of the CDR3 is 15 residues. Trimming left V 4 bases short and J 0 bases short, with 11 bases between. Findings and limits, study-wide: Recipient marrow held GvH clones, some first seen in ileum or blood.

Produced via immunoSEQ multiplex PCR; TCRdb's table is partial and in-frame only. Among 45,000 to 55,000 clones listed, about 90% were seen once. The TCR was taken from a human patient who received an intestinal transplant, so some T cells may come from the graft donor. The chain links TRBV27 to TRBJ2-3; perhaps D is TRBD1 or TRBD2 (5 bases each). The sample consisted of PBMCs, taken 650 to 680 days after intestinal transplant. The CDR3 nucleotides are TGTGCCAGCAGTTGGGGCGGGTCTAGCACAGATACGCAGTATTTT. This gives the protein CASSWGGSSTDTQYF.